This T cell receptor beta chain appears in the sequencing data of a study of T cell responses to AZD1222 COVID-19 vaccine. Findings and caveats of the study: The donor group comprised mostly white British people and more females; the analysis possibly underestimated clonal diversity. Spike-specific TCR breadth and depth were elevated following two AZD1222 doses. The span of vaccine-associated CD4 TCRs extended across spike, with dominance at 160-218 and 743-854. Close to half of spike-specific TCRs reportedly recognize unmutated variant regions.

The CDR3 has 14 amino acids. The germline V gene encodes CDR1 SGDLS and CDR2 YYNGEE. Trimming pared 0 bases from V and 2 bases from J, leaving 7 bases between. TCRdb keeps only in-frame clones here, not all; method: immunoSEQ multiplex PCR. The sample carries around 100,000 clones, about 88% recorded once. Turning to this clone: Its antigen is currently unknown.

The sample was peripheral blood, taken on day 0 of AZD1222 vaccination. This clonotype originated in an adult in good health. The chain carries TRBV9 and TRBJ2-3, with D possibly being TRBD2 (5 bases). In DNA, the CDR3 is TGTGCCAGCAGCGTAGGAGCGGTCACAGATACGCAGTATTTT. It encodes CASSVGAVTDTQYF.